This T cell receptor beta chain was found in a study of T cell repertoires in ileal Crohn's disease. In regard to this clone: Its target is not known.

The CDR3 spans 15 residues. Germline V gene sequence: CDR1 SQVTM, CDR2 ANQGSEA. Trimming took 1 base from V and 5 from J; bases not matched to a gene: 9. Study conclusions and caveats: Clonality above 26.8% at surgery always came with endoscopic recurrence. Active smokers at surgery had more clonal expansions than non-smokers.

Libraries were prepared by immunoSEQ multiplex PCR; TCRdb keeps only in-frame clonotypes and omits some of them. The sample contains about 16,000 clones, approximately 70% of which appear only once. The receptor was isolated from an adult with Crohn's disease. The chain uses TRBV29-1 and TRBJ1-1; 8 bases align to TRBD1. Sequencing was done on a sample of ileal tissue. CDR3 region: CSVEGVQGARTEAFF. Written as DNA, the CDR3 is TGCAGCGTTGAAGGGGTTCAGGGGGCGAGGACTGAAGCTTTCTTT.